One sample yielded the 4 T cell receptor beta chains listed below, sequenced in a study of radiation and T cells in renal cell carcinoma. Profiling relied on immunoSEQ multiplex PCR, and the TCRdb table lists in-frame clones only, not all of them. The repertoire includes around 95,000 clones, 84% of them detected once, and approximately 7.8% sits in the top ten. Time point noted: blood 4 weeks post-SBRT, at nephrectomy. Treatment: 15 Gy SBRT to primary tumor, nephrectomy 4 weeks later. This material consisted of blood, taken from a patient whose treatment included radiotherapy and nephrectomy. These receptors were obtained from a man aged 60 to 69 with renal cell carcinoma.

This chain connects TRBV5-1 to TRBJ2-7; D possibly uses TRBD1 or TRBD2 (9 bases each). Trimming took off 2 bases at V and 0 bases at J, with 30 bases between the two ends. CDR1 SGHRS and CDR2 YFSETQ come from the germline V gene. This CDR3 comprises 21 residues. CDR3 in DNA: TGCGCCAGCAGCTTAACAGGGGGCCAGAGACTAGCGGCCGTGAGCTCCTACGAGCAGTACTTC. Translation: CASSLTGGQRLAAVSSYEQYF.

This chain joins TRBV28 and TRBJ2-3; a weak D match, TRBD1 (6 bases). With 4 bases removed from V and 0 bases from J, the gap between germline ends came to 11 bases. This CDR3 is 15 amino acids long. Germline V gene lookup returns CDR1 MDHEN and CDR2 SYDVKM. This CDR3 reads CASSSGTTSTDTQYF. The DNA of the CDR3 is TGTGCCAGCAGTTCAGGGACAACCAGCACAGATACGCAGTATTTT.

The V call is TRBV18, the J call TRBJ1-3; possible D gene TRBD1, 5 bases. The CDR3 is made up of 16 amino acids. V was pared by 5 bases and J by 0 bases, with 14 bases between. In germline, CDR1 is KGHSH, CDR2 LQKENI. The CDR3 loop reads CASSSSGTHSGNTIYF. CDR3 in DNA: TGTGCCAGCTCATCCAGTGGGACCCACTCTGGAAACACCATATATTTT.

V is TRBV6-5 and J is TRBJ1-1; perhaps TRBD1 as D (5 bases). Germline CDR1 MNHEY, CDR2 SVGAGI. Trimming took off 5 bases at V and 1 base at J, with 11 bases between the two ends. This CDR3 has 14 amino acids. Here the CDR3 DNA reads TGTGCCAGCAGTCCCTGGGGGAAGAACACTGAAGCTTTCTTT. This sequence encodes CASSPWGKNTEAFF.